This T cell receptor beta chain was profiled in a study of T-cell memory formation after mild COVID-19. Study as a whole: Largely donor-specific TCR clusters were found.

It was 5'RACE with constant-segment primers that produced the TCR alpha and TCR beta cDNA libraries, which carried sample barcodes and UMIs. TCRdb re-called the 5' RACE reads through MiXCR, storing one row per CDR3 protein. This table has about 400,000 distinct CDR3 sequences, about 16% appearing once. Findings and caveats of the study: Cross-reactive memory appears to have joined, as suggested by some responding clones showing up in pre-infection memory. Still unconfirmed is whether the second-wave clones peaking on day 37 recognized SARS-CoV-2.

Ten or more counts support this clonotype. The antigen is unknown. Germline loops: CDR1 LNHDA, CDR2 SQIVND (reference sequence). V gave up 6 bases and J gave up 7 bases; unmatched junction bases: 6. The CDR3 spans 15 residues. This chain uses TRBV19 with TRBJ1-6; 10 nucleotides line up with TRBD1. Sequenced input: PBMCs or a T cell subset sorted from them (not recorded which). The receptor was isolated from a young man who had mild COVID-19 (a few samples of this study predate the infection). Cell type and time point are not known. CDR3 sequence reads: CASSPTGGRNSPLHF. The CDR3 region has the DNA TGTGCCAGTAGCCCGACAGGGGGCCGGAATTCACCCCTCCACTTT. Complete variable domain (other parts from reference TRBV19 and TRBJ1-6): DGGITQSPKYLFRKEGQNVTLSCEQNLNHDAMYWYRQDPGQGLRLIYYSQIVNDFQKGDIAEGYSVSREKKESFPLTVTSAQKNPTAFYLCASSPTGGRNSPLHFGNGTRLTVT.